Presented here are 10 T cell receptor beta chains from one specimen sequenced in a study of blood T cell repertoires in COVID-19. Here immunoSEQ multiplex PCR was the method, and the copy in TCRdb shows in-frame clones only, minus some. Of approximately 200,000 clones listed, 70% to 90% are singletons. Material: peripheral blood. The receptors originated from a person between 70 and 80 years old with COVID-19, enrolled during active disease.

The gene calls are TRBV7-8 and TRBJ2-7; D is perhaps TRBD2 (5 bases). Germline V CDR1 and CDR2: SGHVS, FQNEAQ. V dropped 7 bases and J dropped 2 bases, with 12 bases sitting between them. This CDR3 is built from 13 residues. CDR3 sequence (DNA): TGTGCCAGCACCTCGGGGTCCGCCTACGAGCAGTACTTC. It specifies CASTSGSAYEQYF.

The chain recombines TRBV4-2 with TRBJ2-7; TRBD2 is a possible D gene (6 bases). CDR1 LGHNA and CDR2 YNFKEQ come from the germline V gene. The CDR3 is made up of 17 amino acids. V was clipped by 1 base and J by 5 bases, with 21 bases between them. The CDR3 reads CASSQGQAGGWADEQYF. As DNA, the CDR3 is TGTGCCAGCAGCCAAGGACAAGCCGGAGGGTGGGCTGACGAGCAGTACTTC.

The chain recombines TRBV12-3 or TRBV12-4 with TRBJ1-1; no firm D call. The CDR3 loop spans 13 amino acids. V was clipped by 3 bases and J by 2 bases, with 7 bases between them. The CDR3 here is CASSLRLNTEAFF. The DNA of the CDR3 is TGTGCCAGCAGTTTGAGACTCAACACTGAAGCTTTCTTT.

The chain carries TRBV30 and TRBJ2-7, with D perhaps TRBD1 (5 bases). V was trimmed by 5 bases and J by 1 base, leaving 9 bases between them. The length of the CDR3 is 12 residues. Germline CDR1 and CDR2: GTSNPN and SVGIG (reference sequence). Here the CDR3 reads CAWFRGSYEQYF. DNA for the CDR3: TGTGCCTGGTTTAGGGGATCCTACGAGCAGTACTTC.

The chain uses TRBV5-6 and TRBJ1-5; D is uncertain. Germline V gene lookup returns CDR1 SGHDT and CDR2 YYEEEE. The V end was cut by 3 bases, the J end by 9 bases, with 13 bases between. There are 13 residues in the CDR3. The CDR3 here is CASSSTGLGPQHF. The CDR3 DNA reads TGTGCCAGCAGCTCTACTGGGCTTGGGCCCCAGCATTTT.

The chain joins TRBV28 to TRBJ2-4, with D perhaps matching TRBD1 (6 bases). The V end lost 6 bases, the J end lost 1 base, and 19 bases lay between the germline ends. Germline V lookup: CDR1 MDHEN, CDR2 SYDVKM. There are 17 residues in the CDR3. CDR3 sequence reads: CASSPLGGTLAKNIQYF. The CDR3 bases are TGTGCCAGCAGCCCATTAGGGGGAACTTTGGCCAAAAACATTCAGTACTTC.

This chain links TRBV6-5 with TRBJ2-1; 8 bases are shared with TRBD1. V gave up 6 bases and J gave up 3 bases; unmatched junction bases: 4. Germline V gene lookup returns CDR1 MNHEY and CDR2 SVGAGI. This CDR3 comprises 14 residues. The CDR3 nucleotides read TGTGCCAGCAGAGGACAGGGCAGCTACAATGAGCAGTTCTTC. The encoded protein is CASRGQGSYNEQFF.

This clone has only one observation. The chain has TRBV11-1 and TRBJ2-3; D may be TRBD2 (6 bases). The CDR3 totals 14 residues. Germline CDR1 is SGHAT and CDR2 is FQDESV (reference sequence). V was trimmed by 1 base and J by 6 bases, leaving 11 bases between them. The CDR3 loop is CASSLGLAMDTQYF. Written as DNA, the CDR3 is TGTGCCAGCAGCTTAGGTCTAGCGATGGATACGCAGTATTTT.

This chain uses TRBV18 with TRBJ1-2, with D uncertain. This CDR3 has 11 amino acids. Germline V gives CDR1 KGHSH, CDR2 LQKENI. Trimming pared 4 bases from V and 5 bases from J, leaving 5 bases between. The DNA of the CDR3 is TGTGCCAGCTCACAGCGATATGGCTACACCTTC. It specifies CASSQRYGYTF.

The genes are TRBV27 and TRBJ2-7; D may be TRBD1 (6 bases). The CDR3 length is 15 residues. V was clipped by 5 bases and J by 4 bases, with 18 bases between them. Germline lookup yields CDR1 MNHEY and CDR2 SMNVEV (reference sequence). This CDR3 reads CASSLNPQGPYEQYF. Written as DNA, the CDR3 is TGTGCCAGCAGTCTAAATCCCCAGGGGCCATACGAGCAGTACTTC.